This T cell receptor (beta chain) appears in the sequencing data of a study of cytomegalovirus exposure and HLA in healthy donors. Use of 60 Vbeta and 13 Jbeta primers characterized the PCR. Assay used: immunoSEQ multiplex PCR; TCRdb lists only in-frame clones, some missing. The sample has approximately 190,000 clones; 75% to 90% are singletons. Germline loops: CDR1 MNHEY, CDR2 SMNVEV (reference sequence). This CDR3 spans 12 amino acids. Trimming stripped 6 bases from V and 2 bases from J, with 7 bases between. Sequenced sample: PBMCs. This sequence originates from a woman between 50 and 59 years old in good health and CMV-seropositive. V usage is TRBV27 and J usage is TRBJ1-2; D not certain. Here the CDR3 reads CASRGRNYGYTF. The CDR3 nucleotides read TGTGCCAGCAGGGGCCGCAACTATGGCTACACCTTC.